This is a list of T cell receptor beta chains from one sample in a study of blood T cell repertoires in COVID-19. The repertoire was sequenced with immunoSEQ multiplex PCR; TCRdb's copy has only in-frame clones and lacks some. The table has approximately 330,000 clones, about 90% seen once. Sample: PBMCs or T cells enriched from blood (not recorded which). The receptors stem from a woman under 40 who had recovered from COVID-19. The CDR3 runs from the conserved cysteine through the conserved F or W. A D gene is named only where the DNA matches it firmly. Part of the rows lack a size; the others show once, few, many or a class for expanded clones.

d_gene | abundance | j_gene | v_gene | CDR3aa | CDR3nt
TRBD1 | NA | TRBJ1-1 | TRBV19 | CASSTWDRMNTEAFF | TGTGCCAGTAGTACCTGGGACAGGATGAACACTGAAGCTTTCTTT
NA | NA | TRBJ2-7 | TRBV27 | CASRLPGSLEQYF | TGTGCCAGCAGACTCCCGGGGTCTCTCGAGCAGTACTTC
TRBD1 | NA | TRBJ2-7 | TRBV19 | CASSIDGTEPYEQYF | TGTGCCAGTAGTATAGACGGGACAGAACCCTACGAGCAGTACTTC
NA | NA | TRBJ2-6 | TRBV29-1 | CSVNTGSGANVLTF | TGCAGCGTTAATACAGGATCTGGGGCCAACGTCCTGACTTTC
NA | NA | TRBJ2-7 | TRBV7-9 | CASSSPRYEQYF | TGTGCCAGCAGCTCCCCACGGTACGAGCAGTACTTC
TRBD2 | NA | TRBJ2-3 | TRBV4-1 | CASSQEPSGRAGDTQYF | TGCGCCAGCAGCCAAGAACCTAGCGGGAGGGCAGGAGATACGCAGTATTTT
NA | once | TRBJ2-3 | TRBV6-1 | CASSDHTDTQYF | TGTGCCAGCAGTGATCATACAGATACGCAGTATTTT
NA | NA | TRBJ1-6 | TRBV12-5 | CASGLFVGGRGSISPLHF | TGTGCTAGTGGTTTGTTCGTCGGGGGGAGGGGGTCTATTTCACCCCTCCACTTT
TRBD2 | NA | TRBJ2-7 | TRBV6-5 | CASKGLAGVAYEQYF | TGTGCCAGCAAGGGACTAGCGGGAGTAGCCTACGAGCAGTACTTC
NA | NA | TRBJ1-4 | TRBV7-9 | CASSRVDGGNEKLFF | TGTGCCAGCAGCCGGGTGGACGGGGGTAATGAAAAACTGTTTTTT
NA | NA | TRBJ1-3 | TRBV12-5 | CASGDSPTGNTIYF | TGTGCTAGTGGAGACAGTCCTACTGGAAACACCATATATTTT
TRBD1 | once | TRBJ1-2 | TRBV29-1 | CRVVGTGGGNGYTF | TGCCGCGTTGTTGGGACAGGGGGGGGAAATGGCTACACCTTC
TRBD2 | few | TRBJ2-1 | TRBV5-4 | CASSFTSGGEQFF | TGTGCCAGCAGCTTCACTAGCGGGGGTGAGCAGTTCTTC
NA | NA | TRBJ1-6 | TRBV27 | CASSTFRSSYNSPLHF | TGTGCCAGCAGTACCTTTAGGAGCTCCTATAATTCACCCCTCCACTTT
NA | NA | TRBJ2-1 | TRBV7-2 | CASSLLSGTIMGEQFF | TGTGCCAGCAGCTTATTATCGGGTACAATAATGGGTGAGCAGTTCTTC
NA | NA | TRBJ1-1 | TRBV19 | CASSIFVGTEAFF | TGTGCCAGTAGTATTTTTGTCGGGACTGAAGCTTTCTTT
TRBD2 | NA | TRBJ2-1 | TRBV7-9 | CASSSRVAGGPGEQFF | TGTGCCAGCAGCTCGAGGGTAGCGGGAGGGCCGGGAGAGCAGTTCTTC
NA | NA | TRBJ2-3 | TRBV19 | CASSQWGGTDTQYF | TGTGCCAGTAGTCAATGGGGAGGCACAGATACGCAGTATTTT
NA | NA | TRBJ2-7 | TRBV5-4 | CASSLKLGTYEQYF | TGTGCCAGCAGTCTAAAACTAGGGACCTACGAGCAGTACTTC
NA | NA | TRBJ1-1 | TRBV14 | CASSQDWGGNSEAFF | TGTGCCAGCAGCCAAGATTGGGGGGGCAATTCTGAAGCTTTCTTT
TRBD1 | NA | TRBJ1-6 | TRBV30 | CAWRTQGSSPLHF | TGTGCCTGGAGGACACAGGGGAGTTCACCCCTCCACTTT
TRBD2 | NA | TRBJ2-1 | TRBV6-2/TRBV6-3 | CASSTTSGSPRDEQFF | TGTGCCAGCAGTACCACTAGCGGGAGTCCTCGGGATGAGCAGTTCTTC
TRBD1 | NA | TRBJ1-2 | TRBV4-1 | CASRPLGTGSSGYTF | TGCGCCAGCAGGCCCCTCGGGACAGGTTCAAGTGGCTACACCTTC
NA | NA | TRBJ1-6 | TRBV19 | CASSIFWSLGSKEGSYNSPLHF | TGTGCCAGTAGTATCTTTTGGAGCTTGGGATCGAAGGAGGGCTCCTATAATTCACCCCTCCACTTT
TRBD2 | NA | TRBJ2-7 | TRBV10-3 | CAGRERDSYEQYF | TGTGCCGGAAGAGAGCGGGACTCCTACGAGCAGTACTTC
TRBD1 | NA | TRBJ1-2 | TRBV11-2 | CASSLVQGAYYGYTF | TGTGCCAGCAGCTTAGTGCAGGGGGCTTACTATGGCTACACCTTC
NA | NA | TRBJ1-1 | TRBV19 | CASRAAVEAFF | TGTGCCAGTAGAGCGGCCGTTGAAGCTTTCTTT
TRBD1 | NA | TRBJ2-7 | TRBV5-6 | CASSSTWTGGVEQYF | TGTGCCAGCAGCTCGACCTGGACAGGGGGTGTCGAGCAGTACTTC
TRBD1 | NA | TRBJ1-2 | TRBV28 | CASSFSPGGGNYGYTF | TGTGCCAGCAGTTTCTCCCCAGGGGGCGGAAACTATGGCTACACCTTC
NA | NA | TRBJ1-2 | TRBV5-6 | CASSRGDYGYTF | TGTGCCAGCAGCCGGGGGGACTATGGCTACACCTTC
NA | NA | TRBJ2-3 | TRBV13 | CASSLRASATDTQYF | TGTGCCAGCAGCTTAAGGGCTAGCGCCACAGATACGCAGTATTTT
TRBD1 | once | TRBJ2-7 | TRBV18 | CASSYGTGGAVEQYF | TGTGCCAGCTCCTACGGGACAGGGGGGGCCGTGGAGCAGTACTTC
TRBD1 | NA | TRBJ1-4 | TRBV7-2 | CASSSTGQGEKLFF | TGTGCCAGCAGCTCGACAGGGCAGGGGGAAAAACTGTTTTTT